This entry lists 20 T cell receptor beta chains sequenced from one sample in a study of regulatory T cells in long-lasting Graves disease. Arm-PCR with iRepertoire HTBI primers amplified the CDR3 regions for these TCR beta libraries. Each CDR3 protein is one row after TCRdb ran MiXCR on the multiplex PCR reads. The sample yields a few hundred thousand distinct CDR3 sequences, around 22% seen once. Time point specified: persistent/refractory GD, antithyroid drugs over 5 years with positive TRAb. The TCR library was made from RNA that had been extracted from PBMCs in TRIzol. The input for sequencing was peripheral blood mononuclear cells (PBMCs), taken when the disease was refractory, from a patient treated with antithyroid drugs. The receptors originated from a female donor with Graves disease.

The V and J genes are TRBV28 and TRBJ2-1; 10 nucleotides align to TRBD2. The CDR3 loop spans 14 amino acids. Germline CDR1 and CDR2: MDHEN and SYDVKM. The V gene end was trimmed by 7 bases and the J gene end by 4 bases; junction bases not matched to a gene: 4. The CDR3 here is CASNSAGGYNEQFF. CDR3 bases: TGTGCCAGCAACTCAGCGGGAGGGTACAATGAGCAGTTCTTC.

There are a few counts of this clonotype. V is TRBV19 and J is TRBJ2-4; tentatively, D is TRBD1 or TRBD2 (5 bases each). The CDR3 totals 17 residues. Germline CDR1 reads LNHDA; CDR2 reads SQIVND (reference sequence). Trimming stripped 1 base from V and 0 bases from J, with 13 bases between. The CDR3 loop is CASSIATGTQAKNIQYF. DNA for the CDR3: TGTGCCAGTAGTATAGCTACCGGGACCCAAGCCAAAAACATTCAGTACTTC. The whole variable domain, remainder taken from reference TRBV19 and TRBJ2-4, is DGGITQSPKYLFRKEGQNVTLSCEQNLNHDAMYWYRQDPGQGLRLIYYSQIVNDFQKGDIAEGYSVSREKKESFPLTVTSAQKNPTAFYLCASSIATGTQAKNIQYFGAGTRLSVL.

About this clonotype itself: A much larger clonotype is one base distant, so this may be a read error. This sequence joins TRBV28 and TRBJ2-2; D is uncertain. Per germline, CDR1 MDHEN and CDR2 SYDVKM. The CDR3 totals 16 residues. V was pared by 7 bases and J by 0 bases, with 15 bases between. The CDR3 here is CASNHTPPTNTGELFF. CDR3 DNA: TGTGCCAGCAATCACACCCCTCCAACGAACACCGGGGAGCTGTTTTTT.

This chain uses TRBV20-1 with TRBJ2-7; 8 bases are a match to TRBD2. The CDR3 runs 13 residues. CDR1 is DFQATT and CDR2 is SNEGSKA in the germline V gene (reference sequence). J lost 7 bases, V lost 1 base, and 6 bases had no gene match. CDR3 sequence: CSARVAGMEEQYF. DNA for the CDR3: TGCAGTGCTAGAGTAGCGGGAATGGAGGAGCAGTACTTC.

Only a few counts were recorded for this clonotype. The chain has TRBV30 and TRBJ1-1; maybe TRBD1 (5 bases). From germline, CDR1 is GTSNPN and CDR2 SVGIG (reference sequence). V was pared by 5 bases and J by 2 bases, with 12 bases between. This CDR3 contains 13 residues. The CDR3 DNA follows: TGTGCCTGGGCATCGGGGCGAAACACTGAAGCTTTCTTT. Encoded protein: CAWASGRNTEAFF.

This clonotype showed up many times. CDR3 protein: CASSLSGPGYGYTF. CDR3 nucleotide sequence: TGTGCCAGCAGTTTGTCGGGGCCGGGCTATGGCTACACCTTC. The chain combines TRBV28 with TRBJ1-2, with D possibly being TRBD1 (5 bases). Germline loops: CDR1 MDHEN, CDR2 SYDVKM. Trimming took off 3 bases at V and 4 bases at J, with 12 bases between the two ends. The CDR3 consists of 14 residues.

The rearrangement uses TRBV29-1 and TRBJ2-5, with TRBD2 matching 8 bases. V shed 3 bases, J shed 4 bases, and the junction held 4 bases outside the gene matches. Per germline, CDR1 SQVTM and CDR2 ANQGSEA. This CDR3 is built from 13 residues. The CDR3 DNA reads TGCAGCGTTGATCCGCTAGCGGGAGAGACCCAGTACTTC. This sequence encodes CSVDPLAGETQYF.

This clonotype occurred a few times. The chain combines TRBV20-1 with TRBJ2-3, with 14 bases fitting TRBD2. The J segment lost 8 bases and the V segment lost 5 bases, leaving 9 bases of the junction unmatched. The V gene's germline CDR1 is DFQATT and CDR2 SNEGSKA (reference sequence). The CDR3 length is 15 residues. The CDR3 spells CSAASPTSGRGTQYF. Written as DNA, the CDR3 is TGCAGTGCTGCCTCTCCGACTAGCGGGAGGGGTACGCAGTATTTT.

This clonotype was seen only once. The chain recombines TRBV11-2 with TRBJ2-5, with D unclear. Germline loops: CDR1 SGHAT, CDR2 FQNNGV. CDR3 length: 16 amino acids. V lost 5 bases to trimming and J lost 0 bases, with 16 bases between them. CDR3 loop: CASSIQTPRYQETQYF. In DNA form, the CDR3 reads TGTGCCAGCAGCATACAGACACCCCGGTACCAAGAGACCCAGTACTTC.

The chain combines TRBV7-8 with TRBJ2-7, with 7 bases identical to TRBD2. This CDR3 spans 15 amino acids. Losses at the gene ends were 5 bases for V and 2 bases for J; bases not matched to a gene: 9. CDR1 is SGHVS, CDR2 FQNEAQ, per germline. CDR3 sequence: CASSLRPAGPYEQYF. The CDR3 coding sequence is TGTGCCAGCAGCCTACGCCCAGCGGGGCCCTACGAGCAGTACTTC.

The chain joins TRBV6-2 or TRBV6-3 to TRBJ2-4; possibly TRBD2 for D (5 bases). Deletions cut 4 bases from V and 0 bases from J, with 10 bases between. This CDR3 has 15 amino acids. The germline V gene encodes CDR1 MNHEY and CDR2 SVGEGT. CDR3 amino acids: CASSWPGIAKNIQYF. In DNA, the CDR3 is TGTGCCAGCAGTTGGCCCGGGATAGCCAAAAACATTCAGTACTTC.

This clonotype has a handful of counts. V and J are TRBV18 and TRBJ1-3; D gene ambiguous. The V end was cut by 5 bases, the J end by 1 base, with 9 bases between. CDR3 length: 14 amino acids. CDR1 and CDR2 (germline): KGHSH, LQKENI. Written as DNA, the CDR3 is TGTGCCAGCTCATCTACACCGTCTGGAAACACCATATATTTT. This codes for CASSSTPSGNTIYF.

This clonotype was found many times. The chain joins TRBV28 to TRBJ2-5, with D possibly matching TRBD2 (7 bases). CDR3 length: 14 residues. Germline values: CDR1 MDHEN, CDR2 SYDVKM. Trimming removed 6 bases from V and 2 bases from J, with 13 bases in between. CDR3 sequence: CASSRAGAQETQYF. The CDR3 coding sequence is TGTGCCAGCAGCAGGGCGGGGGCGCAAGAGACCCAGTACTTC.

V is TRBV25-1 and J is TRBJ2-3, with D perhaps matching TRBD1 or TRBD2 (5 bases each). Germline lookup yields CDR1 MGHDK and CDR2 SYGVNS. The CDR3 runs 16 residues. Trimming stripped 5 bases from V and 1 base from J, with 16 bases between. The CDR3 DNA is TGTGCCAGCAGTAGAGGGGTCTCAGTTGGCACAGATACGCAGTATTTT. Translating gives CASSRGVSVGTDTQYF.

The chain recombines TRBV15 with TRBJ1-1; D is ambiguous. There are 14 residues in the CDR3. Trimming left V 0 bases short and J 1 base short, with 6 bases between. CDR1 is LNHNV and CDR2 is YYDKDF in the germline V gene (reference sequence). The CDR3 region is CATSRETENTEAFF. Written as DNA, the CDR3 is TGTGCCACCAGCAGAGAGACCGAGAACACTGAAGCTTTCTTT.

This clonotype was recorded at least ten times. The chain recombines TRBV6-2 or TRBV6-3 with TRBJ2-4; the D gene is possibly TRBD2 (6 bases). V was pared by 6 bases and J by 7 bases, with 10 bases between. This CDR3 spans 12 amino acids. CDR1 MNHEY and CDR2 SVGEGT come from the germline V gene. CDR3 in amino acids: CASSDGGNIQYF. For the CDR3, the DNA is TGTGCCAGCAGCGATGGGGGGAACATTCAGTACTTC.

This chain connects TRBV19 to TRBJ1-1; D ambiguous. The CDR3 length is 15 residues. CDR1 LNHDA and CDR2 SQIVND come from the germline V gene (reference sequence). V lost 1 base and J 4 bases, leaving 13 bases between the germline ends. The CDR3 reads CASSIGPGKGTEAFF. The DNA of the CDR3 is TGTGCCAGTAGTATAGGCCCGGGGAAGGGCACTGAAGCTTTCTTT.

This clonotype was detected only a few times. In DNA form, the CDR3 reads TGTGCCAGCAGCAGTATCGGCGGGAGTGTGGGCGAGCAGTACTTC. Translated: CASSSIGGSVGEQYF. This chain links TRBV2 with TRBJ2-7; 7 nucleotides line up with TRBD2. CDR3 length: 15 residues. The ends lost 6 bases at V and 6 bases at J; junction bases unmatched: 14. Per the germline V gene, CDR1 is SNHLY and CDR2 is FYNNEI.

This clonotype was found a few times. The J gene is TRBJ1-4, the V gene TRBV28; D may be TRBD1 (5 bases). Trimming stripped 11 bases from V and 5 bases from J, with 24 bases between. CDR1 and CDR2 (germline): MDHEN, SYDVKM. This CDR3 contains 16 residues. The CDR3 region is CARGGTASFLNEKLFF. CDR3 bases: TGTGCCCGCGGAGGGACTGCCTCCTTCTTGAATGAAAAACTGTTTTTT.

The table lists this clonotype with many counts. The V and J genes are TRBV7-2 and TRBJ1-1; the D gene is possibly TRBD1 (5 bases). Germline CDR1 and CDR2: SGHTA and FQGNSA. This CDR3 has 14 amino acids. V lost 5 bases to trimming and J lost 2 bases, with 12 bases between them. CDR3 nucleotide sequence: TGTGCCAGCAGCCAGACAAGGGGAAACACTGAAGCTTTCTTT. Encoded protein: CASSQTRGNTEAFF. The full variable domain, in which reference TRBV7-2 and TRBJ1-1 provide the parts outside the CDR3, is GAGVSQSPSNKVTEKGKDVELRCDPISGHTALYWYRQSLGQGLEFLIYFQGNSAPDKSGLPSDRFSAERTGGSVSTLTIQRTQQEDSAVYLCASSQTRGNTEAFFGQGTRLTVV.